This T cell receptor (beta chain) derives from a study of identical twins. The CDR3 is made up of 14 amino acids. The ends lost 6 bases at V and 5 bases at J; junction bases unmatched: 8. TCRdb used MiXCR to reprocess the 5' RACE reads, holding one entry per CDR3 protein. The table records around 290,000 distinct CDR3 sequences, just under 9.5% of them present only once. This clonotype was seen ten or more times. Each donor was a healthy Caucasian. These same records also appear under a second study, on yellow fever vaccine responses in identical twins.

The rearrangement joins TRBV12-3 or TRBV12-4 to TRBJ2-5; 8 nucleotides match TRBD1. This TCR came from a woman between 18 and 29 years old in good health. What was sequenced was CD8+ T cells sorted from blood. The CDR3 bases are TGTGCCAGCAGCTTGGTGGCAGGGGGCGAGACCCAGTACTTC. Translating gives CASSLVAGGETQYF.